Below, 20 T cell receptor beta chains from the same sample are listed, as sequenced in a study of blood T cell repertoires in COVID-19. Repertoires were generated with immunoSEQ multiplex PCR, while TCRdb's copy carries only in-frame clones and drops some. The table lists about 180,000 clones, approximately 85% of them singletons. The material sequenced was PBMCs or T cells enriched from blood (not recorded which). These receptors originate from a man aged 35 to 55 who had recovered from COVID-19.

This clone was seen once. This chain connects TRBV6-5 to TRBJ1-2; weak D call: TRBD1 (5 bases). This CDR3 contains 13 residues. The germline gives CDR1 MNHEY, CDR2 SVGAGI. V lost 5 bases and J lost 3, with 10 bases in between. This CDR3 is CASSQRGDYGYTF. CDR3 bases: TGTGCCAGCAGTCAAAGGGGCGACTATGGCTACACCTTC.

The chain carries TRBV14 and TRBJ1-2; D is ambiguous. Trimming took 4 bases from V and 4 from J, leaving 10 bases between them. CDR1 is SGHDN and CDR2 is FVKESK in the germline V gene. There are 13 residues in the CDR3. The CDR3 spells CASSPSRSYGYTF. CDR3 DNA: TGTGCCAGCAGCCCAAGCCGATCCTATGGCTACACCTTC.

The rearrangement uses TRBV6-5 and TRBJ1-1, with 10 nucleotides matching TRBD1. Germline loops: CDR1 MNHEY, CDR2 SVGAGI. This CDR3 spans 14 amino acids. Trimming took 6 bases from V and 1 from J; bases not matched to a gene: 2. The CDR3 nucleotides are TGTGCCAGCAGACGACAGGGGGCGAACACTGAAGCTTTCTTT. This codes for CASRRQGANTEAFF.

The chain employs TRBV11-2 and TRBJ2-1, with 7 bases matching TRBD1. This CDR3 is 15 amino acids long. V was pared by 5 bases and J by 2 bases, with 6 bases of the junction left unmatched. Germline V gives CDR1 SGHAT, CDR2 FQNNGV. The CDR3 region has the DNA TGTGCCAGCAGCCGGCGACAGGGACCCTACAATGAGCAGTTCTTC. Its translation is CASSRRQGPYNEQFF.

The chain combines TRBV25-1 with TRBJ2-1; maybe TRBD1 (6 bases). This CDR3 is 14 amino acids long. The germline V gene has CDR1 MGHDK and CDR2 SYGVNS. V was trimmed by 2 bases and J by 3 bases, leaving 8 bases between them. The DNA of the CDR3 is TGTGCCAGCAGTGAAGGACAGCGCTACAATGAGCAGTTCTTC. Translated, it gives CASSEGQRYNEQFF.

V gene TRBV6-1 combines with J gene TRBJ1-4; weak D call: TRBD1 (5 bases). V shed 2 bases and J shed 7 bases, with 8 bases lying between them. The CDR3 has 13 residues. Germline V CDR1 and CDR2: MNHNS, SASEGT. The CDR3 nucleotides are TGTGCCAGCAGTGAACAGGGTAGTGAAAAACTGTTTTTT. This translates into CASSEQGSEKLFF.

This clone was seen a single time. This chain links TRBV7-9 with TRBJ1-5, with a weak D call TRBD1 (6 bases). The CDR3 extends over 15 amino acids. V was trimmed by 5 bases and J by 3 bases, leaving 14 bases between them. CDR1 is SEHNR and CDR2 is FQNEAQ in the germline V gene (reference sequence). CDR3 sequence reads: CASSITGNTNQPQHF. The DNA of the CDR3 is TGTGCCAGCAGCATAACAGGGAATACCAATCAGCCCCAGCATTTT.

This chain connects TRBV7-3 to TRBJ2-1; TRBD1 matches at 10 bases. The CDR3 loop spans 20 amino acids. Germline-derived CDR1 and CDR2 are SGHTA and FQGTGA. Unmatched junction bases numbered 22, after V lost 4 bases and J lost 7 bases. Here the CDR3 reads CASSYWGFNYGQGDGNEQFF. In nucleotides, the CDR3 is TGTGCCAGCAGCTACTGGGGTTTTAATTATGGACAGGGGGATGGAAATGAGCAGTTCTTC.

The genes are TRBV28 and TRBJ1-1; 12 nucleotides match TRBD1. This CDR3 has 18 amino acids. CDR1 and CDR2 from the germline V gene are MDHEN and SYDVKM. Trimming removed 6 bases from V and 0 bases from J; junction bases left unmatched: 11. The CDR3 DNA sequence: TGTGCCAGCAGCCCTAATCCGGGACAGGGGGCAATGAACACTGAAGCTTTCTTT. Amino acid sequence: CASSPNPGQGAMNTEAFF. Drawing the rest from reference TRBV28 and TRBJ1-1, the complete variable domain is DVKVTQSSRYLVKRTGEKVFLECVQDMDHENMFWYRQDPGLGLRLIYFSYDVKMKEKGDIPEGYSVSREKKERFSLILESASTNQTSMYLCASSPNPGQGAMNTEAFFGQGTRLTVV.

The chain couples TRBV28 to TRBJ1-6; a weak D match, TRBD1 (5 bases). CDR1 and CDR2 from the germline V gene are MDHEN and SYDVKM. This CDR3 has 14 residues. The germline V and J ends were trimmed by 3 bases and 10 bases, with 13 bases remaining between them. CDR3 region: CASSFPGSDSPLHF. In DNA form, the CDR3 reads TGTGCCAGCAGTTTCCCAGGGTCGGACTCACCCCTCCACTTT.

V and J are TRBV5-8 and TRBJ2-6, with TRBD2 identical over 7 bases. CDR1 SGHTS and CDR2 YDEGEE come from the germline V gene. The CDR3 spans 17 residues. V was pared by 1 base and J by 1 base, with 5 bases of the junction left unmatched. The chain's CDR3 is CASSLTVGGSGANVLTF. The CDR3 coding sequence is TGTGCCAGCAGCTTGACGGTGGGAGGGTCTGGGGCCAACGTCCTGACTTTC.

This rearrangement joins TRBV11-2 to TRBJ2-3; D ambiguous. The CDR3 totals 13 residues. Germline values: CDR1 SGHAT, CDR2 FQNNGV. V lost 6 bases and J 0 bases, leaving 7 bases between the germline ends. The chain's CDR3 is CASRASSTDTQYF. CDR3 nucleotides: TGTGCCAGCAGAGCCTCTAGCACAGATACGCAGTATTTT.

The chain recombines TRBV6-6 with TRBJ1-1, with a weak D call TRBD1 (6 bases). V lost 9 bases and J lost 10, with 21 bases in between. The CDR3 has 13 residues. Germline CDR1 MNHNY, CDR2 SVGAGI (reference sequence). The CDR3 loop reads CASLMRGGAGAFF. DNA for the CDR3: TGTGCCAGTTTGATGAGGGGGGGCGCCGGAGCTTTCTTT.

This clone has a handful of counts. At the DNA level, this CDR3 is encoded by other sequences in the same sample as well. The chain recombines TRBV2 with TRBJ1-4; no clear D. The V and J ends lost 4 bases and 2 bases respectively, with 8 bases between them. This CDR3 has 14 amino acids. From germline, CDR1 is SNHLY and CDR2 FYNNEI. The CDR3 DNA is TGTGCCAGCAGTGTCGGAGGCACTAATGAAAAACTGTTTTTT. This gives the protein CASSVGGTNEKLFF.

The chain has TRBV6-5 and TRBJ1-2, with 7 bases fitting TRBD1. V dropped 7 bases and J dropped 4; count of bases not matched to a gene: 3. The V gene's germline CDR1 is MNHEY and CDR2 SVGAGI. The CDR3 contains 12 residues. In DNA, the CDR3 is TGTGCCAGCATTAAGGGGGCCTATGGCTACACCTTC. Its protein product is CASIKGAYGYTF.

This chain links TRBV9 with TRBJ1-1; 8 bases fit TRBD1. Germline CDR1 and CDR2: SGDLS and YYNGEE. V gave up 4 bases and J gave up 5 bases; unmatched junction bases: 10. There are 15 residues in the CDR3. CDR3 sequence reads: CASSPWTGSGTEAFF. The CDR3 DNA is TGTGCCAGCAGCCCGTGGACAGGGAGTGGTACTGAAGCTTTCTTT.

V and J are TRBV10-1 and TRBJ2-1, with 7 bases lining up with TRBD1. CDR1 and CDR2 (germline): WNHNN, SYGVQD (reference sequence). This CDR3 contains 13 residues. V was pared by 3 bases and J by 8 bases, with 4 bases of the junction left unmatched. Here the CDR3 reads CASSDNRGHEQFF. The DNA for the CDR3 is TGCGCCAGCAGTGATAACAGGGGTCATGAGCAGTTCTTC.

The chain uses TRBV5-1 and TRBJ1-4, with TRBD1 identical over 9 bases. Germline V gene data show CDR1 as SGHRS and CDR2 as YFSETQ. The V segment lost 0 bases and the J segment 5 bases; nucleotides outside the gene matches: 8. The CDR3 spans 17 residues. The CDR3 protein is CASSLAGTGSKNEKLFF. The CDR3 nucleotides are TGCGCCAGCAGCTTGGCCGGGACAGGGAGTAAGAATGAAAAACTGTTTTTT.

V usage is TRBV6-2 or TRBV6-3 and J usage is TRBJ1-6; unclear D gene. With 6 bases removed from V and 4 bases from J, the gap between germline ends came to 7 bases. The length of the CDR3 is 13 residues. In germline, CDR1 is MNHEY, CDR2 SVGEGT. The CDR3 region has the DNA TGTGCCAGCAGCTTCCCATATAATTCACCCCTCCACTTT. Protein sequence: CASSFPYNSPLHF.

As DNA, the CDR3 is TGTGCCAGCACAATCAACGCGGTGACAAGGGATGGAGGCGAAAAACTGTTTTTT. The encoded protein is CASTINAVTRDGGEKLFF. This chain connects TRBV2 to TRBJ1-4, with unresolved D. The germline gives CDR1 SNHLY, CDR2 FYNNEI. With 7 bases removed from V and 8 bases from J, the gap between germline ends came to 29 bases. This CDR3 spans 18 amino acids.